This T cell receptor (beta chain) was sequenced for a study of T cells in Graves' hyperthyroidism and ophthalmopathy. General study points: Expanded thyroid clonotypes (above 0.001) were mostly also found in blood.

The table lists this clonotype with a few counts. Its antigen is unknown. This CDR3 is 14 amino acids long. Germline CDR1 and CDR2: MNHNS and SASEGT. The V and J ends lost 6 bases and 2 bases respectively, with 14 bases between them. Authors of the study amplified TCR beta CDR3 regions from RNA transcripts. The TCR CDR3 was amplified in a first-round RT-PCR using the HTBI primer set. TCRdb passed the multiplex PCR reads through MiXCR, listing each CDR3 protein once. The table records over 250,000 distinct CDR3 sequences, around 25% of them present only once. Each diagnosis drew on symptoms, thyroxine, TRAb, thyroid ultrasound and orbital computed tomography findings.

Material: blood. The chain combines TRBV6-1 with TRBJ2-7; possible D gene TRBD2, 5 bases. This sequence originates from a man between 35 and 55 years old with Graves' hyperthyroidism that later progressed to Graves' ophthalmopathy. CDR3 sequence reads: CASSSQRRAYEQYF. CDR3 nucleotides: TGTGCCAGCAGCTCGCAGCGGAGAGCCTACGAGCAGTACTTC.